These T cell receptor beta chains were read from a single sample in a study of identical twins. One entry per CDR3 protein results from TCRdb running MiXCR on the 5' RACE reads. In the table there are 200,000 to 250,000 distinct CDR3 sequences, approximately 5.9% of which are singletons. This sample also belongs to another study, concerning T cells expressing NK-cell markers.

Sequenced material: CD8+ T cells sorted from blood. All receptors come from a woman under 30 in good health. CDR3s include the opening cysteine and the closing phenylalanine or tryptophan. D genes are given only for firm matches. Size is omitted from some rows. Given values are once, few, many or a class for expanded clones.

D gene: TRBD1; J gene: TRBJ2-1; V gene: TRBV27; CDR3 length: 15; clone size: once; CDR3 DNA: TGTGCCAGCAGTTCTTGGGACAGGGTTCCCAATGAGCAGTTCTTC; CDR3 protein: CASSSWDRVPNEQFF
D gene: NA; J gene: TRBJ2-5; V gene: TRBV12-3/TRBV12-4; CDR3 length: 14; clone size: NA; CDR3 DNA: TGTGCCAGCACCTACGGGGCCCGGGCGGAGACCCAGTACTTC; CDR3 protein: CASTYGARAETQYF
D gene: TRBD2; J gene: TRBJ2-2; V gene: TRBV4-1; CDR3 length: 17; clone size: few; CDR3 DNA: TGCGCCAGCAGCCAAGCTCCCAGCCGGGGGGACACCGGGGAGCTGTTTTTT; CDR3 protein: CASSQAPSRGDTGELFF
D gene: NA; J gene: TRBJ1-2; V gene: TRBV9; CDR3 length: 14; clone size: NA; CDR3 DNA: TGTGCCAGCAGCGCTGCCGGGGGGGCGAGGGGCTACACCTTC; CDR3 protein: CASSAAGGARGYTF
D gene: NA; J gene: TRBJ2-2; V gene: TRBV5-4; CDR3 length: 14; clone size: NA; CDR3 DNA: TGTGCCAGCAGCTTGCAACAAAACACCGGGGAGCTGTTTTTT; CDR3 protein: CASSLQQNTGELFF
D gene: NA; J gene: TRBJ1-1; V gene: TRBV7-9; CDR3 length: 13; clone size: NA; CDR3 DNA: TGTGCCAGCAGCTTAGAGGGGAGTACTGAAGCTTTCTTT; CDR3 protein: CASSLEGSTEAFF
D gene: NA; J gene: TRBJ1-2; V gene: TRBV20-1; CDR3 length: 13; clone size: NA; CDR3 DNA: TGCAGTGCTAGAGACCCAGGCACCTATGGCTACACCTTC; CDR3 protein: CSARDPGTYGYTF
D gene: TRBD1; J gene: TRBJ2-1; V gene: TRBV5-5; CDR3 length: 16; clone size: many; CDR3 DNA: TGTGCCAGCAGCCCCGACGACAGGGTGTCCGGGTTCCATCAGTTCTTC; CDR3 protein: CASSPDDRVSGFHQFF
D gene: NA; J gene: TRBJ2-1; V gene: TRBV9; CDR3 length: 15; clone size: NA; CDR3 DNA: TGTGCCAGCAGCCAAGCGGGCGTAGCCTACAATGAGCAGTTCTTC; CDR3 protein: CASSQAGVAYNEQFF
D gene: NA; J gene: TRBJ1-1; V gene: TRBV20-1; CDR3 length: 12; clone size: NA; CDR3 DNA: TGCAGTGCTAGAGCGATCAGGCAGATGGCTTTCTTT; CDR3 protein: CSARAIRQMAFF
D gene: NA; J gene: TRBJ1-1; V gene: TRBV5-6; CDR3 length: 14; clone size: few; CDR3 DNA: TGTGCCAGCACTTTTACAGGAGGTATCACTGAAGCTTTCTTT; CDR3 protein: CASTFTGGITEAFF
D gene: TRBD2; J gene: TRBJ2-5; V gene: TRBV5-1; CDR3 length: 16; clone size: many; CDR3 DNA: TGCGCCAGCAGCTTGGAGGTAGCGGGAGTGTGGGAGACCCAGTACTTC; CDR3 protein: CASSLEVAGVWETQYF
D gene: NA; J gene: TRBJ1-3; V gene: TRBV12-3/TRBV12-4; CDR3 length: 12; clone size: many; CDR3 DNA: TGTGCCAGCAGCCCAGGGGGAAACACCATATATTTT; CDR3 protein: CASSPGGNTIYF
D gene: NA; J gene: TRBJ2-1; V gene: TRBV21-1; CDR3 length: 16; clone size: many; CDR3 DNA: TGTGCCAGCAGCAAACTACTAGCGGGAGGGTTCTATGAGCAGTTCTTC; CDR3 protein: CASSKLLAGGFYEQFF
D gene: NA; J gene: TRBJ1-2; V gene: TRBV12-3/TRBV12-4; CDR3 length: 14; clone size: many; CDR3 DNA: TGTGCCACCGAACCGATGGTCAGAGACTATGGCTACACCTTC; CDR3 protein: CATEPMVRDYGYTF
D gene: NA; J gene: TRBJ2-5; V gene: TRBV12-3/TRBV12-4; CDR3 length: 13; clone size: few; CDR3 DNA: TGTGCCAGCAGTTTCGGACTACGGGAGACCCAGTACTTC; CDR3 protein: CASSFGLRETQYF
D gene: NA; J gene: TRBJ1-1; V gene: TRBV27; CDR3 length: 12; clone size: NA; CDR3 DNA: TGTGCCAGCATCGGGGGGGCCACTGAAGCTTTCTTT; CDR3 protein: CASIGGATEAFF
D gene: NA; J gene: TRBJ2-6; V gene: TRBV20-1; CDR3 length: 15; clone size: NA; CDR3 DNA: TGCAGTGCCACGCCACGCAGCTCTGGGGCCAACGTCCTGACTTTC; CDR3 protein: CSATPRSSGANVLTF
D gene: TRBD1; J gene: TRBJ2-2; V gene: TRBV29-1; CDR3 length: 13; clone size: NA; CDR3 DNA: TGCAGCGGGGACAGTTCGTTTACCGGGGAGCTGTTTTTT; CDR3 protein: CSGDSSFTGELFF
D gene: NA; J gene: TRBJ1-1; V gene: TRBV6-5; CDR3 length: 13; clone size: many; CDR3 DNA: TGTGCCAGCAGTTATCACCTTCTGACTGAAGCTTTCTTT; CDR3 protein: CASSYHLLTEAFF
D gene: TRBD1; J gene: TRBJ2-3; V gene: TRBV7-7; CDR3 length: 14; clone size: few; CDR3 DNA: TGTGCCAGCAGCCCGACAGGGATAGGGGATACGCAGTATTTT; CDR3 protein: CASSPTGIGDTQYF
D gene: TRBD2; J gene: TRBJ2-7; V gene: TRBV18; CDR3 length: 16; clone size: few; CDR3 DNA: TGTGCCAGCTCATCCCGCTCCGTAGCGGGAGTCAACGAGCAGTACTTC; CDR3 protein: CASSSRSVAGVNEQYF
D gene: TRBD1; J gene: TRBJ1-2; V gene: TRBV29-1; CDR3 length: 14; clone size: few; CDR3 DNA: TGCAGCGTTGTGCGGCAGGGGGAGATGGGTGGCTACACCTTC; CDR3 protein: CSVVRQGEMGGYTF
D gene: TRBD1; J gene: TRBJ2-3; V gene: TRBV12-3/TRBV12-4; CDR3 length: 18; clone size: many; CDR3 DNA: TGTGCCAGCAGTGGCTACCTAGAGGGGGCGCGTGCCCCAGATACGCAGTATTTT; CDR3 protein: CASSGYLEGARAPDTQYF
D gene: TRBD2; J gene: TRBJ2-1; V gene: TRBV27; CDR3 length: 22; clone size: many; CDR3 DNA: TGTGCCAGCAGTTTATTAAGCGTGTTACTAGCGGGAGGTAGGAGCTCCTACAATGAGCAGTTCTTC; CDR3 protein: CASSLLSVLLAGGRSSYNEQFF
D gene: TRBD1; J gene: TRBJ1-1; V gene: TRBV3-1; CDR3 length: 14; clone size: few; CDR3 DNA: TGTGCCAGCAGCCAAGGCAGGGGGTGGACTGAAGCTTTCTTT; CDR3 protein: CASSQGRGWTEAFF
D gene: TRBD1; J gene: TRBJ1-1; V gene: TRBV20-1; CDR3 length: 14; clone size: NA; CDR3 DNA: TGCAGTGCTAGAGATTGGGGACAGGGCAATGAAGCTTTCTTT; CDR3 protein: CSARDWGQGNEAFF
D gene: NA; J gene: TRBJ2-1; V gene: TRBV29-1; CDR3 length: 14; clone size: few; CDR3 DNA: TGCAGCGTTGAGGAACTAGGGGTGCCCGGTGAGCAGTTCTTC; CDR3 protein: CSVEELGVPGEQFF
D gene: NA; J gene: TRBJ2-7; V gene: TRBV9; CDR3 length: 14; clone size: NA; CDR3 DNA: TGTGCCAGCAGCGCTGGGGACTTTGCCTACGAGCAGTACTTC; CDR3 protein: CASSAGDFAYEQYF
D gene: NA; J gene: TRBJ1-2; V gene: TRBV12-3/TRBV12-4; CDR3 length: 14; clone size: NA; CDR3 DNA: TGTGCCAGCAGTGCCAACGGGGGGCCCTATGGCTACACCTTC; CDR3 protein: CASSANGGPYGYTF
D gene: NA; J gene: TRBJ2-5; V gene: TRBV4-1; CDR3 length: 13; clone size: NA; CDR3 DNA: TGCGCCAGCAGCCAAGATCTTCGGGAGACCCAGTACTTC; CDR3 protein: CASSQDLRETQYF
D gene: NA; J gene: TRBJ1-1; V gene: TRBV12-3/TRBV12-4; CDR3 length: 11; clone size: many; CDR3 DNA: TGTGCCAGCAGCTTGGGAGTTGAAGCTTTCTTT; CDR3 protein: CASSLGVEAFF
D gene: TRBD2; J gene: TRBJ2-5; V gene: TRBV6-1; CDR3 length: 16; clone size: many; CDR3 DNA: TGTGCCAGCAGTCCCAGCGGGAGGAGCCAGATTGAGACCCAGTACTTC; CDR3 protein: CASSPSGRSQIETQYF
D gene: NA; J gene: TRBJ1-1; V gene: TRBV6-1; CDR3 length: 15; clone size: few; CDR3 DNA: TGTGCCAGCAGTGGGGACCGAAGGGAGGACACTGAAGCTTTCTTT; CDR3 protein: CASSGDRREDTEAFF
D gene: NA; J gene: TRBJ1-2; V gene: TRBV9; CDR3 length: 13; clone size: many; CDR3 DNA: TGTGCCAGCAGCGCCGGAGACAGCTATGGCTACACCTTC; CDR3 protein: CASSAGDSYGYTF
D gene: NA; J gene: TRBJ2-1; V gene: TRBV12-3/TRBV12-4; CDR3 length: 12; clone size: many; CDR3 DNA: TGTGCCAGCACTCGTCCCGAAAATGAGCAGTTCTTC; CDR3 protein: CASTRPENEQFF
D gene: NA; J gene: TRBJ1-1; V gene: TRBV5-4; CDR3 length: 13; clone size: NA; CDR3 DNA: TGTGCCAGCAGCTTGGGGGAGGGGATAGAAGCTTTCTTT; CDR3 protein: CASSLGEGIEAFF
D gene: NA; J gene: TRBJ1-1; V gene: TRBV25-1; CDR3 length: 17; clone size: once; CDR3 DNA: TGTGCCATCGGCCCTGGGCTCTTAGGGGGTTTGAACACTGAAGCTTTCTTT; CDR3 protein: CAIGPGLLGGLNTEAFF
D gene: NA; J gene: TRBJ2-7; V gene: TRBV5-1; CDR3 length: 14; clone size: few; CDR3 DNA: TGCGCCAGCAGCGATGGGGGGTTACCCTACGAGCAGTACTTC; CDR3 protein: CASSDGGLPYEQYF
D gene: NA; J gene: TRBJ1-2; V gene: TRBV5-6; CDR3 length: 15; clone size: few; CDR3 DNA: TGTGCCAGCAGGGCGATGACGGGGGCGAGAGGAGGCTACACCTTC; CDR3 protein: CASRAMTGARGGYTF
D gene: NA; J gene: TRBJ2-5; V gene: TRBV7-9; CDR3 length: 15; clone size: NA; CDR3 DNA: TGTGCCAGCAGCTTAGGAGCCACACGTACAGAGACCCAGTGCTTC; CDR3 protein: CASSLGATRTETQCF
D gene: NA; J gene: TRBJ2-3; V gene: TRBV24-1; CDR3 length: 13; clone size: few; CDR3 DNA: TGTGCCACCAGAGACTCAATTGCGGATACGCAGTATTTT; CDR3 protein: CATRDSIADTQYF
D gene: NA; J gene: TRBJ1-3; V gene: TRBV9; CDR3 length: 12; clone size: few; CDR3 DNA: TGTGCCAGCAGCGTAGGTGGGAACACCATATATTTT; CDR3 protein: CASSVGGNTIYF
D gene: TRBD2; J gene: TRBJ2-2; V gene: TRBV20-1; CDR3 length: 15; clone size: many; CDR3 DNA: TGCAGTGCTATGGGACTAGCGGGACAGGCCGGGGAGCTGTTTTTT; CDR3 protein: CSAMGLAGQAGELFF
D gene: NA; J gene: TRBJ2-3; V gene: TRBV5-4; CDR3 length: 15; clone size: NA; CDR3 DNA: TGTGCCAGCAGCGGCTTTAAGAAGGGTTCACGGACGCAGTATTTT; CDR3 protein: CASSGFKKGSRTQYF
D gene: NA; J gene: TRBJ2-6; V gene: TRBV29-1; CDR3 length: 17; clone size: NA; CDR3 DNA: TGCAGCGTCCTTATAGAACATGCAAACTCTGGGGCCAACGTCCTGACTTTC; CDR3 protein: CSVLIEHANSGANVLTF
D gene: NA; J gene: TRBJ1-1; V gene: TRBV20-1; CDR3 length: 12; clone size: many; CDR3 DNA: TGCAGTGCTAGCCGACTGGGCACTGAAGCTTTCTTT; CDR3 protein: CSASRLGTEAFF
D gene: TRBD1; J gene: TRBJ2-3; V gene: TRBV19; CDR3 length: 16; clone size: NA; CDR3 DNA: TGTGCCAGTAGTAGAAACCCGGGACAGTCCCCAGATACGCAGTATTTT; CDR3 protein: CASSRNPGQSPDTQYF
D gene: TRBD2; J gene: TRBJ2-6; V gene: TRBV7-9; CDR3 length: 16; clone size: few; CDR3 DNA: TGTGCCAGCGGCGGCATGGCGGGAGCTGGGGCCAACGTCCTGACTTTC; CDR3 protein: CASGGMAGAGANVLTF
D gene: NA; J gene: TRBJ1-6; V gene: TRBV9; CDR3 length: 14; clone size: NA; CDR3 DNA: TGTGCCAGCAGCCCAGCAGCAGGAGGGTCACCCCTCCACTTT; CDR3 protein: CASSPAAGGSPLHF
D gene: NA; J gene: TRBJ1-2; V gene: TRBV7-8; CDR3 length: 14; clone size: many; CDR3 DNA: TGTGCCAGCAGTTCGCTGGGGGGGGGCGATGGCTACACCTTC; CDR3 protein: CASSSLGGGDGYTF
D gene: NA; J gene: TRBJ2-7; V gene: TRBV30; CDR3 length: 11; clone size: many; CDR3 DNA: TGTGCCTGGATTGACAGTACCGAGCAGTACTTC; CDR3 protein: CAWIDSTEQYF
D gene: TRBD2; J gene: TRBJ2-7; V gene: TRBV12-3/TRBV12-4; CDR3 length: 15; clone size: NA; CDR3 DNA: TGTGCCAGCAGTATAGGGACTAGCGGGGCCTACGAGCAGTACTTC; CDR3 protein: CASSIGTSGAYEQYF
D gene: TRBD2; J gene: TRBJ2-3; V gene: TRBV30; CDR3 length: 16; clone size: many; CDR3 DNA: TGTGCCTGGAAACCGCTAGCGGGAGAGGGCACAGATACGCAGTATTTT; CDR3 protein: CAWKPLAGEGTDTQYF
D gene: NA; J gene: TRBJ2-3; V gene: TRBV27; CDR3 length: 16; clone size: few; CDR3 DNA: TGTGCCAGCAGCCCAATCACACCTTCTAGCACAGATACGCAGTATTTT; CDR3 protein: CASSPITPSSTDTQYF
D gene: TRBD2; J gene: TRBJ2-3; V gene: TRBV9; CDR3 length: 18; clone size: NA; CDR3 DNA: TGTGCCAGCAGCCCCAGCAAAACCCGGACTAGCTCCCTAGATACGCAGTATTTT; CDR3 protein: CASSPSKTRTSSLDTQYF
D gene: TRBD2; J gene: TRBJ2-3; V gene: TRBV7-9; CDR3 length: 16; clone size: few; CDR3 DNA: TGTGCCAGCAGCTTAGTTGCGGGAGGGAACACAGATACGCAGTATTTT; CDR3 protein: CASSLVAGGNTDTQYF
D gene: NA; J gene: TRBJ2-3; V gene: TRBV9; CDR3 length: 19; clone size: NA; CDR3 DNA: TGTGCCAGCAGCGTAGCTAGCCCTTACGACCCGGTGGACACAGATACGCAGTATTTT; CDR3 protein: CASSVASPYDPVDTDTQYF